This TCR beta chain originates from a study of OX40 agonist ivuxolimab in advanced cancers. The wider study: Three patients showed partial responses: one hepatocellular carcinoma and two cutaneous melanoma cases.

Study observations and caveats: Mean expanded clone counts were higher in CD8+ than CD4+ T cells. Low levels of normalized T-cell clonal expansion also appeared in some nonresponders.

Concerning this clone itself: Antigen specificity is unknown.

Repertoires were generated with immunoSEQ multiplex PCR, while TCRdb's copy carries only in-frame clones and drops some. The sample shows around 77,000 clones, 65% to 90% of them seen only once. Trimming took 4 bases from V and 7 from J; bases not matched to a gene: 9. This CDR3 has 15 amino acids. Germline lookup yields CDR1 SGHNT and CDR2 YYREEE (reference sequence). The chain employs TRBV5-4 and TRBJ2-7; 12 nucleotides line up with TRBD1. The sequencing used CD4+ or CD8+ T cells sorted from blood, collected in a trial of the OX40 agonist ivuxolimab. The source is an adult with an advanced solid tumor such as melanoma, head and neck, liver or kidney cancer. The DNA of the CDR3 is TGTGCCAGCAGCGGGGACAGGGGGCGCCCCGTAGAGCAGTACTTC. It yields the protein CASSGDRGRPVEQYF.